Sequencing of this T cell receptor (beta chain) was carried out in a study of T cells in Graves' hyperthyroidism and ophthalmopathy (dated by TCRdb to 2018 to 2020). For the study in its entirety: Peripheral blood samples were taken at initial diagnosis, before any treatment was given. To identify TCR V-J signatures that set the groups apart, the researchers used a discovery cohort of roughly 100 patients, made up of approximately 43 with Graves' ophthalmopathy and about 55 with stable Graves' hyperthyroidism. The paper describes TCR Vbeta CDR3 sequencing of more than 120 peripheral blood samples, made up of 43 ophthalmopathy patients, over 70 hyperthyroidism patients and some 17 progressor patients. In roughly six Graves' hyperthyroidism patients, the study also compared T-cell repertoires from thyroid tissue with T-cell repertoires from blood. For training and testing, the roughly 97 patients in the discovery cohort were randomly divided in a 7:3 ratio. Whether ophthalmopathy could be predicted prospectively was tested in an independent validation cohort made up of approximately 19 hyperthyroidism patients plus 17 patients who later progressed to ophthalmopathy. Following sampling, methimazole starting at 30 mg daily was given to hyperthyroidism patients, and high-dose intravenous methylprednisolone was given to ophthalmopathy patients. Overall study results and their limits: No statistical method was used to set the sample size in advance, and investigators knew the group allocation. Blood samples also contained most of the expanded thyroid clonotypes (frequency above 0.001), which suggests that blood repertoires may reflect thyroid immune responses. In validation, the model predicted progression to ophthalmopathy with roughly 66% sensitivity and over 72% specificity, a median of about 6.7 months before onset. In cross-validation, a model built on a 13 V-J signature told ophthalmopathy apart from stable hyperthyroidism with approximately 90% sensitivity and roughly 83% specificity, and in testing the same model reached 80%/75%.

Hyperthyroidism patients were aged 18 to 65 years and newly diagnosed, with disease duration of less than 2 months. Any patient with an uncontrolled infection, another autoimmune disease, pregnancy or lactation was excluded. Diagnoses were established on the basis of clinical symptoms, serum thyroxine and TRAb, thyroid ultrasound, and orbital computed tomography. Blood from progressor patients was collected at the time of first diagnosis with hyperthyroidism, before any ophthalmopathy symptoms had appeared. PBMCs were separated from roughly 10 ml of fresh peripheral blood using Ficoll-Paque density gradient centrifugation. Progressor patients were defined as those initially diagnosed with Graves' hyperthyroidism in whom ophthalmopathy developed during follow-up. Trizol reagent was used to extract total RNA, and RNA quality was then checked on an Agilent 2100 Bioanalyzer. The TCR beta CDR3 regions were amplified from the RNA transcripts. The first round of RT-PCR for the TCR CDR3 was performed with the HTBI primer set and the Qiagen OneStep RT-PCR kit. The libraries were constructed in a second round of multiplex PCR and then size-selected and purified. The libraries were sequenced on an Illumina HiSeq2000 using paired-end 100 bp reads. In the paper's pipeline: SOAPnuke was used to process the raw data, with reads discarded if the reads contained adapters or uncalled bases, had a mean Phred below 15, or lacked an exact constant-primer or identifier match. High-quality paired reads were merged using COPE v1.2.5, and each unique nucleotide sequence was defined as a clonotype. MiTCR v1.1 was used to align the clonotypes against IMGT TRBV, TRBD and TRBJ reference segments. Only V-J combinations with frequency above 0.0001, covering about 99% of repertoires, were analysed. A TCS score was defined as the ratio between F50 (clonal expansion) and ExV (chaos), using BLOSUM62-based TCRdist between CDR3 peptides within each V-J. Welch's t-statistics and random forest reduced 500 to 550 V-J features to 13, which were used in a naive Bayes classifier (R e1071). The public sequencing data were trimmed at Q25 with fastp and processed into clonotypes with MiXCR by TCRdb, which kept only in-frame beta chains. Every CDR3 protein is listed once, alongside the most common genes and DNA of its rows. TCRdb's processing, not the study's, gives the V and J calls here. Within this sample are some 600,000 distinct CDR3 sequences, with approximately 13% of them counted one time only. The ten top clones hold 5.8% of the sample.

This clonotype was observed at least ten times. What antigen it recognizes has not been identified. Per-nucleotide qualities are absent, and no much larger clonotype sits a single base away. Material for sequencing was blood. The sequence came from a woman aged 25-40 years with Graves' hyperthyroidism that later progressed to Graves' ophthalmopathy.

The DNA sequence reads TGTGCCAGCTCGCGACTCCGAAGTCCAGAGACCCAGTACTTC. It specifies CASSRLRSPETQYF. This chain is built from TRBV6-8 and TRBJ2-5; the D gene cannot be named for sure. The CDR3 sequence holds 14 residues, the cysteine and phenylalanine included. The CDR3 DNA has 42 bases and is translated from base 1. V gives up 8 bases and J gives up 4 bases, and the segment between their germline ends measures 17 bases. CDR1 and CDR2, looked up from the germline V gene, are MNHGY and SAAAGT.